The clone carrying this T cell receptor beta chain was seen only a few times. These data originate in a study of shared clonotypes between healthy human individuals. Assay: immunoSEQ multiplex PCR; the TCRdb copy retains only in-frame clones and omits some. The profile shows roughly 300,000 clones, over 70% of them singletons. Sequences were obtained from memory CD4+ T cells sorted from blood. Subset specified: CD45RA-negative fraction. The TCR sequence derives from a man aged 25 to 40 in good health.

CDR3 in amino acids: CASSSSSPGVGGYTF. CDR3 nucleotides: TGTGCCAGCAGTTCATCCTCACCCGGGGTAGGTGGCTACACCTTC. The genes are TRBV6-6 and TRBJ1-2; D remains ambiguous. The CDR3 has 15 residues. Germline values: CDR1 MNHNY, CDR2 SVGAGI (reference sequence). Trimming stripped 4 bases from V and 7 bases from J, with 19 bases between.